Shown below are 5 T cell receptor beta chains from a single sample sequenced in a study of T cells after yellow fever vaccination. TCRdb independently ran MiXCR on the 5' RACE reads; one entry per CDR3 protein. The sample has about 320,000 distinct CDR3 sequences; around 6.8% are singletons. The sample was PBMCs, taken more than 35 days after the first yellow fever vaccination. The receptors originated from a man aged 18 to 29 who received the YFV17D yellow fever vaccine.

The chain combines TRBV4-1 with TRBJ2-5; the match to TRBD2 covers 12 bases. The CDR3 is made up of 16 amino acids. CDR1 is MGHRA, CDR2 YSYEKL, per germline. Trimming took 3 bases from V and 2 from J; bases not matched to a gene: 4. CDR3 protein: CASSHGLAGNQETQYF. In DNA form, the CDR3 reads TGCGCCAGCAGCCATGGACTAGCGGGGAATCAAGAGACCCAGTACTTC.

This clonotype was seen more than once but under ten times. This rearrangement joins TRBV4-1 to TRBJ1-5; maybe TRBD1 (5 bases). The CDR3 extends over 15 amino acids. Per the germline V gene, CDR1 is MGHRA and CDR2 is YSYEKL. V shed 4 bases and J shed 4 bases, with 14 bases lying between them. The CDR3 here is CASSRGGNRNQPQHF. For the CDR3, the DNA is TGCGCCAGCAGCCGCGGGGGGAATCGTAATCAGCCCCAGCATTTT.

This clonotype was seen more than once but under ten times. V is TRBV18 and J is TRBJ2-3, with D perhaps being TRBD1 or TRBD2 (5 bases each). The germline V gene encodes CDR1 KGHSH and CDR2 LQKENI. This CDR3 has 13 residues. Trimming took off 5 bases at V and 0 bases at J, with 6 bases between the two ends. CDR3 in DNA: TGTGCCAGCTCAGGGACGAGCACAGATACGCAGTATTTT. Translating gives CASSGTSTDTQYF.

The V gene is TRBV10-3, the J gene TRBJ2-5; 9 bases map to TRBD2. The CDR3 runs to 14 residues. V gave up 6 bases and J gave up 2 bases; unmatched junction bases: 4. Germline lookup yields CDR1 ENHRY and CDR2 SYGVKD. The CDR3 DNA follows: TGTGCCATCAGGGTAGCGGGGGATCAAGAGACCCAGTACTTC. Its translation: CAIRVAGDQETQYF.

This clonotype has more than one count but fewer than ten. The rearrangement joins TRBV6-1 to TRBJ2-7, with unresolved D. With 2 bases removed from V and 0 bases from J, the gap between germline ends came to 8 bases. The germline gives CDR1 MNHNS, CDR2 SASEGT. The CDR3 extends over 14 amino acids. In DNA form, the CDR3 reads TGTGCCAGCAGTGAAAGGGCGGTCTCCTACGAGCAGTACGTC. Its translation: CASSERAVSYEQYV.